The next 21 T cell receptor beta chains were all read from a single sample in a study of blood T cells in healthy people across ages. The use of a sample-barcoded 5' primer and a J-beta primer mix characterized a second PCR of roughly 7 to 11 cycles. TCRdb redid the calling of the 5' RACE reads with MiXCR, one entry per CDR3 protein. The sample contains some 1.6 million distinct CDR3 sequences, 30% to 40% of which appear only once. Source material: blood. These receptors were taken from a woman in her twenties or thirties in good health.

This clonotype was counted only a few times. The CDR3 region is CASSISSQNTEAFF. The CDR3 DNA reads as TGTGCCAGTAGCATTTCGTCCCAGAACACTGAAGCTTTCTTT. The J gene is TRBJ1-1, the V gene TRBV6-2 or TRBV6-3; D not resolved. The CDR3 length is 14 residues. CDR1 MNHEY and CDR2 SVGEGT come from the germline V gene. The V and J ends lost 9 bases and 1 base respectively, with 15 bases between them.

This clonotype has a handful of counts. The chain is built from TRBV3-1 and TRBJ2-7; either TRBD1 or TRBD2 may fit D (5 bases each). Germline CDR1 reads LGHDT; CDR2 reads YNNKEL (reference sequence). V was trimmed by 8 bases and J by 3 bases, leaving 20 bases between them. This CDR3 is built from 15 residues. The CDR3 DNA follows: TGTGCCAGCCGAATACCGGGACCCGCCAACTACGAGCAGTACTTC. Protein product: CASRIPGPANYEQYF.

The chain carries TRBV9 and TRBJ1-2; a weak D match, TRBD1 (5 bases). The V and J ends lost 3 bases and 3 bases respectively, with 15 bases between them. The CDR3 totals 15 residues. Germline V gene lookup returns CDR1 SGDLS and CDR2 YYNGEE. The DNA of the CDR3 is TGTGCCAGCAGCGCGAGTGAGAAAGGGGACTATGGCTACACCTTC. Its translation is CASSASEKGDYGYTF.

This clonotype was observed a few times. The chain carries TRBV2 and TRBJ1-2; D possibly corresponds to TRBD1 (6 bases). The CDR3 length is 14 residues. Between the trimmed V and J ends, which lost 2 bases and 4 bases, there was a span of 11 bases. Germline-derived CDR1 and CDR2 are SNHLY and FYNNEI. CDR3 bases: TGTGCCAGCAGTGAACTTAGGACAGCCTATGGCTACACCTTC. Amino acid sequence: CASSELRTAYGYTF.

Here the CDR3 DNA reads TGTGCCAGCAGCTTGGGGACTAGTGGAGAGACCCAGTTCTTC. Its protein is CASSLGTSGETQFF. The V and J genes are TRBV7-3 and TRBJ2-1; 8 nucleotides align to TRBD2. Germline V gene lookup returns CDR1 SGHTA and CDR2 FQGTGA. The trim removed 3 bases at V and 13 bases at J, leaving 11 bases unmatched. This CDR3 contains 14 residues.

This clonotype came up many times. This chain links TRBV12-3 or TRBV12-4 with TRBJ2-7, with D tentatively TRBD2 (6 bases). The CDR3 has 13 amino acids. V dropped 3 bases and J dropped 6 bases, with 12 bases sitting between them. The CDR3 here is CASSFWREGEQYF. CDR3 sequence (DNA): TGTGCCAGCAGTTTTTGGAGGGAAGGCGAGCAGTACTTC.

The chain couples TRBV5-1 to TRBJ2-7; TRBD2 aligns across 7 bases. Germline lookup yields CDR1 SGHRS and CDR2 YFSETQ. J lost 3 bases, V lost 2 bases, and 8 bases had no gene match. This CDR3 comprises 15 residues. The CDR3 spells CASSFRPSSGYEQYF. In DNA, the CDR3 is TGCGCCAGCAGCTTCCGCCCATCTAGCGGCTACGAGCAGTACTTC. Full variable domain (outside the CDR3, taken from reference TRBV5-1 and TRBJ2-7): KAGVTQTPRYLIKTRGQQVTLSCSPISGHRSVSWYQQTPGQGLQFLFEYFSETQRNKGNFPGRFSGRQFSNSRSEMNVSTLELGDSALYLCASSFRPSSGYEQYFGPGTRLTVT.

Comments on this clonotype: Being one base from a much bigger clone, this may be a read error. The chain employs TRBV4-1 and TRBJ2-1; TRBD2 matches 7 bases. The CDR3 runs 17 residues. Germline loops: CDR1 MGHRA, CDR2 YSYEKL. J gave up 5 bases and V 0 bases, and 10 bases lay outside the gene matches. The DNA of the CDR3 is TGCGCCAGCAGCCAAGATCGAAGTAGCGGGCTAAACAATGAGCAGTTCTTC. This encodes CASSQDRSSGLNNEQFF.

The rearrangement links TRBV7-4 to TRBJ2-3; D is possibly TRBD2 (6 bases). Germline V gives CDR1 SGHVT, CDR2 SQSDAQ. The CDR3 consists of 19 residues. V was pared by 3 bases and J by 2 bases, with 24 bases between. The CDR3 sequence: CASSFDGPQWGDLTDTQYF. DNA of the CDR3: TGTGCCAGCAGCTTTGACGGGCCTCAGTGGGGGGACCTCACAGATACGCAGTATTTT.

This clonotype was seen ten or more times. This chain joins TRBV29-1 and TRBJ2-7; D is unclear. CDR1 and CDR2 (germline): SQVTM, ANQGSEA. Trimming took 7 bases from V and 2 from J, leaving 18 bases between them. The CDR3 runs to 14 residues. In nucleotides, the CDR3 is TGCAGCGCCAGTCCGAAGGGCGGAACCTACGAGCAGTACTTC. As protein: CSASPKGGTYEQYF.

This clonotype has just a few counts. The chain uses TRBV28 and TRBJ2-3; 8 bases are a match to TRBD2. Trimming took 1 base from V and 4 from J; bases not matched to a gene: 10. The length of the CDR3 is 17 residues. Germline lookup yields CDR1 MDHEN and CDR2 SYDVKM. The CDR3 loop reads CASSLFESGSGSDTQYF. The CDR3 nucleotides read TGTGCCAGCAGTTTATTTGAGAGCGGGAGTGGATCAGATACGCAGTATTTT.

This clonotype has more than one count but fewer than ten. The CDR3 DNA reads as TGTGCCAGCAGCTTAGGGACAGGGACCACCTACAATGAGCAGTTCTTC. This codes for CASSLGTGTTYNEQFF. The gene calls are TRBV7-2 and TRBJ2-1; 8 bases match TRBD1. Trimming took 1 base from V and 2 from J; bases not matched to a gene: 4. Germline assignment: CDR1 SGHTA and CDR2 FQGNSA. The CDR3 sequence is 16 residues long.

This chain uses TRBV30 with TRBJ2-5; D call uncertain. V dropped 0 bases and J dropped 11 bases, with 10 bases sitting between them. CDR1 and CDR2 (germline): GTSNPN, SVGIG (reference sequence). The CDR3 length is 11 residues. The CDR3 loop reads CAWSVSAEQYF. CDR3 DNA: TGTGCCTGGAGTGTGTCGGCGGAGCAGTACTTC.

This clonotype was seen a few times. The CDR3 is CASRRAGLAGNSYNEQFF. Here the CDR3 DNA reads TGCGCCAGCCGCAGGGCCGGACTAGCGGGTAACTCCTACAATGAGCAGTTCTTC. The rearrangement joins TRBV5-1 to TRBJ2-1, with 11 bases identical to TRBD2. The CDR3 loop spans 18 amino acids. V was pared by 7 bases and J by 0 bases, with 12 bases of the junction left unmatched. CDR1 and CDR2 (germline): SGHRS, YFSETQ.

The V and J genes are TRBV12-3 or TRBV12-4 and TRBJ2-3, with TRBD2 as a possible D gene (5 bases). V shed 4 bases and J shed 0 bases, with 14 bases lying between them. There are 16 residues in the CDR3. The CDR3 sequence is CASSSLATVSTDTQYF. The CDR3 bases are TGTGCCAGCAGTTCCTTAGCGACGGTGAGCACAGATACGCAGTATTTT.

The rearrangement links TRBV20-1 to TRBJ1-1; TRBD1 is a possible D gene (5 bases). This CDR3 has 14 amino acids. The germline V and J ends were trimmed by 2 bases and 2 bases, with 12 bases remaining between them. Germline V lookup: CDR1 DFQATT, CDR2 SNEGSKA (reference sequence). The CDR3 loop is CSARPSQGNTEAFF. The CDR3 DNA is TGCAGTGCTAGACCCTCGCAGGGTAACACTGAAGCTTTCTTT.

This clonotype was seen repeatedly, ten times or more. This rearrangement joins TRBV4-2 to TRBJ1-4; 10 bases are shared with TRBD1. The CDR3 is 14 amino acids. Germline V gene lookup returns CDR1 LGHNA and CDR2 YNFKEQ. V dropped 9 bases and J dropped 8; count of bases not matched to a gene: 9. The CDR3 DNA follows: TGTGCCAGTGAAGGGGGGACAGGGGACGAAAAACTGTTTTTT. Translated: CASEGGTGDEKLFF.

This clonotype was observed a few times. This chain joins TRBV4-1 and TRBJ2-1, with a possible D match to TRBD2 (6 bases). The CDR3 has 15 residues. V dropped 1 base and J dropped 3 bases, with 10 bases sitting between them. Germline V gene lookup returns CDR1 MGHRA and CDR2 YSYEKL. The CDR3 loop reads CASSQGVDYYNEQFF. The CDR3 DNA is TGCGCCAGCAGCCAAGGCGTGGACTACTACAATGAGCAGTTCTTC.

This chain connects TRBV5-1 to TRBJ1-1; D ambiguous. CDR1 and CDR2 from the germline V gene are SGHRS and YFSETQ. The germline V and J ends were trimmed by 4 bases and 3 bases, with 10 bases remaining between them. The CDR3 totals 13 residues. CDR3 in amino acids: CASSQQFDTEAFF. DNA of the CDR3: TGCGCCAGCAGCCAGCAGTTTGACACTGAAGCTTTCTTT.

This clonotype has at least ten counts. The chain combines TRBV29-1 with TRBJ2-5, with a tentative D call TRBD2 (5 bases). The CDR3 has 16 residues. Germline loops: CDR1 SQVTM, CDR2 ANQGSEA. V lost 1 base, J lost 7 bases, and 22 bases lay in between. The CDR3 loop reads CSVEGPAVIFEGTQYF. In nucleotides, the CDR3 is TGCAGCGTTGAAGGCCCGGCAGTCATCTTCGAGGGGACCCAGTACTTC.

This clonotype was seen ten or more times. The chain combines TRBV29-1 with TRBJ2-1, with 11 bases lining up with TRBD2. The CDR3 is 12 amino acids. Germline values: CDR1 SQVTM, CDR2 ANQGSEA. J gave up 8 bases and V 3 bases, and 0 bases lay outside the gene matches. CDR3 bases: TGCAGCGTTGATAGCGGGGGGGATGAGCAGTTCTTC. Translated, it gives CSVDSGGDEQFF.